This paragraph covers one T cell receptor (beta chain) sequence. Per the original data handling: Amplification of reference gene primers was used by the study to estimate nucleated cell counts. TCRdb keeps only in-frame clones here, not all; method: immunoSEQ multiplex PCR. V and J calls and clone size are those listed in that table; D and trimming were worked out from the DNA. The sample lists about 440,000 clones, roughly 88% occurring once. Trimming removed 3 bases from V and 2 bases from J, with 8 bases in between. Germline CDR1 is KGHSH and CDR2 is LQKENI. This CDR3 has 15 amino acids. This sample stems from a study of blood T cell repertoires in COVID-19.

The sequence was collected from a woman between 45 and 60 years old with COVID-19, enrolled during active disease. V usage is TRBV18 and J usage is TRBJ2-6; maybe TRBD2 (5 bases). Sequencing was performed on peripheral blood. The CDR3 DNA sequence: TGTGCCAGCTCACCGGGAGATCCTGGGGCCAACGTCCTGACTTTC. It translates to CASSPGDPGANVLTF.